The T cell receptor (beta chain) under discussion was sequenced for a study of CD8+ T cells in alopecia areata. Germline CDR1 reads LNHNV; CDR2 reads YYDKDF (reference sequence). V shed 5 bases and J shed 6 bases, with 17 bases lying between them. The CDR3 loop spans 14 amino acids. Extraction of RNA preceded its reverse transcription into cDNA, which served as the sequencing template. Using immunoSEQ multiplex PCR, the repertoire was profiled, and TCRdb retains in-frame clones only, with some absent. The sample holds around 250,000 clones, roughly two thirds seen once. This clonotype was obtained from a human donor with alopecia areata. This specimen consisted of CD4+ T cells sorted from blood, obtained at week 0. V gene TRBV15 combines with J gene TRBJ2-7; a weak D match, TRBD1 (5 bases). This chain's CDR3 is CATSVPGHLREQYF. CDR3 in DNA: TGTGCCACCAGCGTCCCAGGACACCTACGCGAGCAGTACTTC. The full variable domain, its missing parts supplied by reference TRBV15 and TRBJ2-7, is DAMVIQNPRYQVTQFGKPVTLSCSQTLNHNVMYWYQQKSSQAPKLLFHYYDKDFNNEADTPDNFQSRRPNTSFCFLDIRSPGLGDTAMYLCATSVPGHLREQYFGPGTRLTVT.